This passage covers 29 T cell receptor beta chains from one sample sequenced in a study of CD8 T cells in Susac syndrome. Reverse transcription of roughly 0.5 to 1 ug RNA used random hexamers. Each CDR3 protein is one row after TCRdb ran MiXCR on the immunoSEQ multiplex PCR reads. The sample includes some 400,000 distinct CDR3 sequences, approximately 85% seen only once; the top ten take under 0.15%. The sample was CD8+ T cells from PBMCs. The receptors shown here come from a human donor with multiple sclerosis.

This chain links TRBV20-1 with TRBJ1-1; the D is unclear. The CDR3 has 15 residues. Germline loops: CDR1 DFQATT, CDR2 SNEGSKA (reference sequence). V shed 1 base and J shed 0 bases, with 12 bases lying between them. The CDR3 nucleotides are TGCAGTGCTAGAGTGGGCGCGGAGATGAACACTGAAGCTTTCTTT. Amino acid sequence: CSARVGAEMNTEAFF.

With regard to this clonotype: The DNA is omitted, as the CDR3 cannot be located on it reliably, and the CDR3 follows TCRdb's listing. This chain uses TRBV27 with TRBJ2-1; TRBD1, the table's D call, lacks a check against the DNA. The CDR3 length equals 12 residues, ends included. From germline, CDR1 is MNHEY and CDR2 SMNVEV (reference sequence). CDR3 loop: CASSFGAGSRFF.

The genes are TRBV6-5 and TRBJ2-1; 10 bases fit TRBD1. The trim removed 2 bases at V and 2 bases at J, leaving 3 bases unmatched. CDR3 length: 16 amino acids. CDR1 and CDR2 from the germline V gene are MNHEY and SVGAGI. The CDR3 sequence: CASSYPGQGAYNEQFF. In nucleotides, the CDR3 is TGTGCCAGCAGTTACCCTGGACAGGGGGCCTACAATGAGCAGTTCTTC.

The CDR3 reads CASSLILPTNYEQYF. CDR3 bases: TGTGCCAGCAGCTTAATCCTCCCAACAAACTACGAGCAGTACTTC. The rearrangement uses TRBV7-8 and TRBJ2-7, with D hard to call. From germline, CDR1 is SGHVS and CDR2 FQNEAQ. CDR3 size: 15 residues. Trimming cost V 2 bases and J 3 bases, with 14 bases left between them.

The V gene is TRBV4-1, the J gene TRBJ2-7; tentative D call: TRBD2 (6 bases). CDR3 length: 15 residues. The V gene lost 1 base and the J gene lost 7 bases, with 17 bases spanning the gap. Germline V CDR1 and CDR2: MGHRA, YSYEKL. The DNA for the CDR3 is TGCGCCAGCAGCCAAGGGGCTAGCGCTGTCCTAGAGCAGTACTTC. Translation: CASSQGASAVLEQYF.

The CDR3 loop reads CASSPDSYSGDEQFF. The DNA for the CDR3 is TGTGCCAGCAGCCCCGACAGCTACAGTGGGGATGAGCAGTTCTTC. The chain is built from TRBV7-3 and TRBJ2-1; possibly TRBD1 for D (5 bases). The CDR3 covers 15 residues. V lost 5 bases and J 8 bases, leaving 19 bases between the germline ends. Germline assignment: CDR1 SGHTA and CDR2 FQGTGA.

J is TRBJ1-2 and V is TRBV30; no firm D call. The length of the CDR3 is 13 residues. Germline CDR1 reads GTSNPN; CDR2 reads SVGIG (reference sequence). V dropped 2 bases and J dropped 4 bases, with 11 bases sitting between them. CDR3 sequence (DNA): TGTGCCTGGAGTCTCCACTACACCTATGGCTACACCTTC. Its protein is CAWSLHYTYGYTF.

The chain couples TRBV5-4 to TRBJ2-2, with 7 bases aligning to TRBD1. CDR3 length: 16 amino acids. With V trimmed by 5 bases and J by 1 base, 8 bases remained unmatched. CDR1 and CDR2 from the germline V gene are SGHNT and YYREEE (reference sequence). CDR3 amino acids: CASRKEGQENTGELFF. CDR3 nucleotide sequence: TGTGCCAGCAGGAAAGAAGGACAGGAGAACACCGGGGAGCTGTTTTTT.

The chain is built from TRBV28 and TRBJ1-2; TRBD1 matches at 8 bases. The V and J ends lost 4 bases and 3 bases, in that order; junction bases with no gene match: 13. The germline gives CDR1 MDHEN, CDR2 SYDVKM. The CDR3 is 17 amino acids. This CDR3 reads CASSSLEYRTGHYGYTF. The CDR3 DNA reads as TGTGCCAGCAGTTCTCTCGAGTATCGGACAGGGCACTATGGCTACACCTTC.

The chain joins TRBV30 to TRBJ1-1; D gene ambiguous. The V and J ends lost 5 bases and 5 bases respectively, with 15 bases between them. Germline values: CDR1 GTSNPN, CDR2 SVGIG (reference sequence). The CDR3 is 13 amino acids. The CDR3 DNA sequence: TGTGCCTGGTCCCTGTCCGGGGAAACTGAAGCTTTCTTT. This codes for CAWSLSGETEAFF. Using reference TRBV30 and TRBJ1-1 for the parts outside the CDR3, the full variable domain is SQTIHQWPATLVQPVGSPLSLECTVEGTSNPNLYWYRQAAGRGLQLLFYSVGIGQISSEVPQNLSASRPQDRQFILSSKKLLLSDSGFYLCAWSLSGETEAFFGQGTRLTVV.

This rearrangement joins TRBV3-1 to TRBJ2-1; D is unclear. The CDR3 spans 12 residues. The V end lost 0 bases, the J end lost 7 bases, and 4 bases lay between the germline ends. CDR1 and CDR2 (germline): LGHDT, YNNKEL (reference sequence). CDR3 bases: TGTGCCAGCAGCCAAGAAGTGAATGAGCAGTTCTTC. It specifies CASSQEVNEQFF.

J is TRBJ1-2 and V is TRBV12-3 or TRBV12-4, with 10 bases lining up with TRBD1. The CDR3 extends over 16 amino acids. J gave up 3 bases and V 6 bases, and 10 bases lay outside the gene matches. CDR3 residues: CASSSTDRGPHYGYTF. CDR3 sequence (DNA): TGTGCCAGCAGCTCCACTGACAGGGGGCCCCACTATGGCTACACCTTC.

This clonotype showed up just once. The chain employs TRBV3-1 and TRBJ1-1; D unclear. From germline, CDR1 is LGHDT and CDR2 YNNKEL (reference sequence). V lost 3 bases, J lost 2 bases, and 10 bases lay in between. This CDR3 has 14 residues. In nucleotides, the CDR3 is TGTGCCAGCAGCCATATTTCCCCCAACACTGAAGCTTTCTTT. Its protein product is CASSHISPNTEAFF.

The V call is TRBV7-9, the J call TRBJ2-1; 12 nucleotides match TRBD2. The length of the CDR3 is 19 residues. Looked up from germline, CDR1 is SEHNR and CDR2 is FQNEAQ (reference sequence). Trimming took 4 bases from V and 1 from J; bases not matched to a gene: 11. Here the CDR3 DNA reads TGTGCCAGCAGCTCCCCGGGACTAGCGGGTATTTGGTCCTACAATGAGCAGTTCTTC. It specifies CASSSPGLAGIWSYNEQFF.

The chain uses TRBV5-1 and TRBJ1-5, with 7 positions matching TRBD1. The CDR3 is 14 residues long. The germline gives CDR1 SGHRS, CDR2 YFSETQ. Losses at the gene ends were 4 bases for V and 3 bases for J; bases not matched to a gene: 4. CDR3 sequence (DNA): TGCGCCAGCAGCCCAGGGGGAGCCAATCAGCCCCAGCATTTT. Translating it yields CASSPGGANQPQHF. Based on the CDR3 plus reference TRBV5-1 and TRBJ1-5, the full variable domain is KAGVTQTPRYLIKTRGQQVTLSCSPISGHRSVSWYQQTPGQGLQFLFEYFSETQRNKGNFPGRFSGRQFSNSRSEMNVSTLELGDSALYLCASSPGGANQPQHFGDGTRLSIL.

The chain carries TRBV4-1 and TRBJ2-1, with 10 bases identical to TRBD2. Trimming took 1 base from V and 7 from J; bases not matched to a gene: 4. Germline V CDR1 and CDR2: MGHRA, YSYEKL. This CDR3 has 15 amino acids. CDR3 protein: CASSQGKREGNEQFF. CDR3 nucleotide sequence: TGCGCCAGCAGCCAAGGCAAGCGGGAGGGTAATGAGCAGTTCTTC.

V is TRBV9 and J is TRBJ2-5, with D tentatively TRBD2 (5 bases). CDR1 SGDLS and CDR2 YYNGEE come from the germline V gene. Trimming removed 0 bases at V and 4 bases at J, with 10 bases between. The CDR3 spans 14 residues. CDR3 residues: CASSVADWAETQYF. In DNA form, the CDR3 reads TGTGCCAGCAGCGTAGCGGACTGGGCAGAGACCCAGTACTTC.

CDR3 sequence (DNA): TGTGCCAGCAGCGATCCTAGCGGGGTTGCCGGGGAGCTGTTTTTT. It codes for CASSDPSGVAGELFF. The chain recombines TRBV13 with TRBJ2-2, with TRBD2 matching over 9 bases. CDR3 length: 15 amino acids. The junction had 7 bases not matched to a gene; V was cut back by 5 bases and J by 6 bases. The germline V gene encodes CDR1 PRHDT and CDR2 FYEKMQ (reference sequence).

The chain links TRBV27 to TRBJ1-6, with 8 nucleotides matching TRBD1. Germline loops: CDR1 MNHEY, CDR2 SMNVEV (reference sequence). Unmatched junction bases numbered 2, after V lost 5 bases and J lost 5 bases. CDR3 length: 14 amino acids. DNA of the CDR3: TGTGCCAGCAGTCTGACAGGGGATAATTCACCCCTCCACTTT. Translation: CASSLTGDNSPLHF.

The chain has TRBV5-4 and TRBJ1-1; no firm D call. Looked up from germline, CDR1 is SGHNT and CDR2 is YYREEE (reference sequence). The V end lost 2 bases, the J end lost 7 bases, and 15 bases lay between the germline ends. This CDR3 is 14 amino acids long. CDR3 region: CASSFVSENNEAFF. The CDR3 nucleotides read TGTGCCAGCAGCTTTGTATCTGAGAATAATGAAGCTTTCTTT.

The chain has TRBV20-1 and TRBJ1-3; possibly TRBD1 for D (6 bases). CDR3 size: 15 residues. The germline CDR1 and CDR2 sequences are DFQATT and SNEGSKA (reference sequence). The V gene lost 0 bases and the J gene lost 0 bases, with 9 bases spanning the gap. DNA for the CDR3: TGCAGTGCTAGAGACACAGGGAGCTCTGGAAACACCATATATTTT. Its translation is CSARDTGSSGNTIYF.

The chain uses TRBV7-9 and TRBJ1-2; TRBD1 matches at 10 bases. Per the germline V gene, CDR1 is SEHNR and CDR2 is FQNEAQ (reference sequence). Trimming took 5 bases from V and 7 from J; bases not matched to a gene: 10. CDR3 length: 15 amino acids. CDR3 sequence reads: CASSVSGTGEAGYTF. In DNA, the CDR3 is TGTGCCAGCAGCGTCAGTGGGACAGGGGAGGCTGGCTACACCTTC.

This clonotype was picked up a small number of times. The chain is built from TRBV29-1 and TRBJ2-7; no firm D call. The CDR3 loop spans 12 amino acids. Germline V gives CDR1 SQVTM, CDR2 ANQGSEA. V gave up 4 bases and J gave up 5 bases, with 12 bases separating them. The CDR3 DNA reads as TGCAGCGTTGGGTCGCAATGGGACGAGCAGTACTTC. Translating it yields CSVGSQWDEQYF.

This sequence joins TRBV11-2 and TRBJ2-1, with TRBD1 identical over 7 bases. Looked up from germline, CDR1 is SGHAT and CDR2 is FQNNGV. Germline trimming cut 3 bases from V and 8 bases from J; bases unmatched to any gene: 4. The CDR3 runs to 13 residues. The DNA for the CDR3 is TGTGCCAGCAGCTTCGTTACAGGGGATGAGCAGTTCTTC. Encoded protein: CASSFVTGDEQFF.

V gene TRBV27 combines with J gene TRBJ2-7; D is unresolved. The CDR3 runs to 12 residues. V was pared by 6 bases and J by 3 bases, with 9 bases between. The V gene's germline CDR1 is MNHEY and CDR2 SMNVEV (reference sequence). The CDR3 DNA is TGTGCCAGCAGCCACGGGCTCTACGAGCAGTACTTC. Protein: CASSHGLYEQYF.

The chain has TRBV27 and TRBJ1-1; D unclear. The CDR3 has 13 amino acids. V was clipped by 5 bases and J by 8 bases, with 15 bases between them. CDR1 and CDR2 from the germline V gene are MNHEY and SMNVEV (reference sequence). CDR3 bases: TGTGCCAGCAGTCCTCCGACCGGAGGAGAAGCTTTCTTT. Its protein product is CASSPPTGGEAFF.

The chain has TRBV4-1 and TRBJ2-7, with 10 bases aligning to TRBD1. V trimming: 2 bases; J trimming: 6 bases; junction bases outside the gene matches: 7. This CDR3 spans 15 amino acids. The V gene's germline CDR1 is MGHRA and CDR2 YSYEKL. CDR3 DNA sequence: TGCGCCAGCAGCCAACCGGGGACAGGGGTGGCCGAGCAGTACTTC. Translation gives CASSQPGTGVAEQYF.

This chain connects TRBV4-1 to TRBJ2-1; TRBD2 agrees at 8 bases. Germline assignment: CDR1 MGHRA and CDR2 YSYEKL. V was pared by 1 base and J by 14 bases, with 7 bases of the junction left unmatched. This CDR3 contains 13 residues. CDR3 amino acids: CASSQVGAGEKFF. CDR3 in DNA: TGCGCCAGCAGCCAAGTAGGAGCGGGGGAGAAGTTCTTC.

This chain uses TRBV7-9 with TRBJ2-7, with D uncertain. The ends were cut back, 5 bases at V and 4 bases at J, with 15 bases in the middle. The CDR3 is made up of 14 amino acids. Germline lookup yields CDR1 SEHNR and CDR2 FQNEAQ (reference sequence). The CDR3 DNA sequence: TGTGCCAGCAGCGCACAATACCGGCCTTACGAGCAGTACTTC. This translates into CASSAQYRPYEQYF.